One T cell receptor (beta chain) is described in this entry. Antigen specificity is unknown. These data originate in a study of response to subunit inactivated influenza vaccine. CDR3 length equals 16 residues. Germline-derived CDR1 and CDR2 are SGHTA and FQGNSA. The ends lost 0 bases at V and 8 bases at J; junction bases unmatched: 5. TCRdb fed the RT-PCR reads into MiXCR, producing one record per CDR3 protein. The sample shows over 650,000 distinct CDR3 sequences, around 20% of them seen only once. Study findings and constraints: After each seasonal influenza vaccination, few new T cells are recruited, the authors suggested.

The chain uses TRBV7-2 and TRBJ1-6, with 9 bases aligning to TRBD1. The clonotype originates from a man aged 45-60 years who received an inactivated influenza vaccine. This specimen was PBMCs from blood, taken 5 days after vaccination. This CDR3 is CASSLADRGSDSPLHF. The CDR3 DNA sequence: TGTGCCAGCAGCTTAGCGGACAGGGGCAGTGATTCACCCCTCCACTTT.